These 30 T cell receptor beta chains came from one sample sequenced in a study of identical twins (dated by TCRdb to about 2016). The library came from 5' RACE. Instrument used: Illumina HiSeq 2000. TCRdb trimmed the raw reads at Q25, called clones with MiXCR and kept productive beta chains. Here each entry gathers all rows of one CDR3 protein and keeps the most common genes and DNA. A total of around 1.7 million distinct CDR3 sequences appear in this sample, more than 30% of them only once. Together, the top ten hold about 0.27% of the sample. The specimen was cord blood. All receptors derive from a newborn girl in good health.

For this clonotype: The germline gene is not matched at one end of the junction; a read error may be the cause. The V and J genes are TRBV12-3 or TRBV12-4 and TRBJ2-3, with D possibly matching TRBD1 (5 bases). The CDR3 covers 13 residues. In DNA form, the CDR3 reads TGTGCCAGCACCCCAGGGATCACATATACGCAGTATTTT. This translates into CASTPGITYTQYF.

This rearrangement joins TRBV6-1 to TRBJ1-5; D is uncertain. The V end was cut by 3 bases, the J end by 3 bases, with 12 bases between. The CDR3 contains 15 residues. The germline CDR1 and CDR2 sequences are MNHNS and SASEGT. The CDR3 sequence is CASSDTGSFNQPQHF. Here the CDR3 DNA reads TGTGCCAGCAGTGATACTGGCAGTTTCAATCAGCCCCAGCATTTT.

The V call is TRBV7-2, the J call TRBJ2-5, with 12 positions matching TRBD2. Looked up from germline, CDR1 is SGHTA and CDR2 is FQGNSA. Trimming cost V 0 bases and J 13 bases; bases outside gene matches: 9. The CDR3 is 15 residues long. The CDR3 reads CASSLALAGGSSLYF. The CDR3 coding sequence is TGTGCCAGCAGCTTAGCACTAGCGGGGGGTAGTTCGCTGTACTTC.

On this clonotype: Relative to the germline gene, one junction end is altered; a read error may explain this. The J gene is TRBJ1-6, the V gene TRBV7-9; D is uncertain. The CDR3 is 14 amino acids. The germline gives CDR1 SEHNR, CDR2 FQNEAQ (reference sequence). CDR3 coding DNA: TGTGCCAGCAGCTTAGAGTCTGGAAATTCACCCCCCCACTTT. Its translation is CASSLESGNSPPHF.

The V call is TRBV20-1, the J call TRBJ2-1; D perhaps matches TRBD2 (5 bases). CDR1 DFQATT and CDR2 SNEGSKA come from the germline V gene (reference sequence). The CDR3 contains 14 residues. The V end was cut by 5 bases, the J end by 5 bases, with 16 bases between. The CDR3 here is CSADGTSGDNEQFF. DNA of the CDR3: TGCAGTGCTGATGGCACTAGTGGGGACAATGAGCAGTTCTTC.

The chain links TRBV19 to TRBJ2-3, with 7 bases that match TRBD1. CDR3 length equals 14 residues. The V gene's germline CDR1 is LNHDA and CDR2 SQIVND (reference sequence). Unmatched junction bases numbered 6, after V lost 5 bases and J lost 4 bases. CDR3 sequence reads: CASSRGDRADTQYF. CDR3 DNA: TGTGCCAGTAGTCGAGGGGACAGAGCAGATACGCAGTATTTT.

The chain has TRBV7-2 and TRBJ2-2; D may be TRBD2 (6 bases). CDR1 is SGHTA, CDR2 FQGNSA, per germline. This CDR3 comprises 17 residues. Trimming left V 1 base short and J 1 base short, with 13 bases between. Here the CDR3 reads CASSLGGLALNTGELFF. The CDR3, as DNA: TGTGCCAGCAGCTTAGGTGGCCTAGCGCTGAACACCGGGGAGCTGTTTTTT.

This clonotype has just a few counts. The chain carries TRBV12-3 or TRBV12-4 and TRBJ2-5, with TRBD2 matching 8 bases. Trimming at V came to 6 bases and at J to 1 base, leaving 10 bases not matched to a gene. The CDR3 is made up of 16 amino acids. CDR3 in amino acids: CASRRGLAPPQETQYF. CDR3 nucleotides: TGTGCCAGCAGGAGAGGACTAGCCCCCCCCCAAGAGACCCAGTACTTC.

The chain combines TRBV20-1 with TRBJ2-1; 11 bases fit TRBD2. Trimming removed 6 bases from V and 10 bases from J; junction bases left unmatched: 11. This CDR3 spans 14 amino acids. Germline values: CDR1 DFQATT, CDR2 SNEGSKA (reference sequence). In DNA, the CDR3 is TGCAGTGCCAAACTAGCGGGAGCCTCTGGGGAGCAGTTCTTC. Protein product: CSAKLAGASGEQFF.

The rearrangement joins TRBV28 to TRBJ2-7, with 11 bases lining up with TRBD2. The CDR3 is 19 amino acids. The ends lost 5 bases at V and 3 bases at J; junction bases unmatched: 18. Germline CDR1 reads MDHEN; CDR2 reads SYDVKM. CDR3 region: CASSLILSPRLAGSYEQYF. CDR3 nucleotide sequence: TGTGCCAGCAGTCTTATCCTATCCCCCAGACTAGCGGGAAGCTACGAGCAGTACTTC.

This clonotype occurred many times. The rearrangement uses TRBV7-9 and TRBJ2-7; TRBD1 aligns across 9 bases. The CDR3 is 15 residues long. CDR1 is SEHNR and CDR2 is FQNEAQ in the germline V gene (reference sequence). Losses at the gene ends were 5 bases for V and 1 base for J; bases not matched to a gene: 6. The CDR3 sequence is CASSRIGTGSYEQYF. The CDR3 DNA sequence: TGTGCCAGCAGCAGGATCGGGACAGGGTCCTACGAGCAGTACTTC.

This clonotype was observed a few times. V gene TRBV15 combines with J gene TRBJ1-2; 8 nucleotides align to TRBD1. V lost 0 bases to trimming and J lost 11 bases; unmatched junction nucleotides: 8. CDR3 size: 14 residues. Germline values: CDR1 LNHNV, CDR2 YYDKDF (reference sequence). The CDR3 bases are TGTGCCACCAGCAGAGAACGACAGGGGTTAGATTACACCTTC. Amino acid sequence: CATSRERQGLDYTF.

This clonotype has a count of ten or more. V is TRBV27 and J is TRBJ2-3; the D is unclear. The V end lost 6 bases, the J end lost 1 base, and 11 bases lay between the germline ends. The germline V gene encodes CDR1 MNHEY and CDR2 SMNVEV (reference sequence). This CDR3 comprises 14 residues. This chain's CDR3 is CASSQRTGTDTQYF. CDR3 in DNA: TGTGCCAGCAGCCAGAGGACCGGCACAGATACGCAGTATTTT.

This clonotype was picked up one time. The V and J genes are TRBV20-1 and TRBJ2-1; D is possibly TRBD1 or TRBD2 (5 bases each). The J call is in doubt because the DNA end fits TRBJ2-7 better. Per the germline V gene, CDR1 is DFQATT and CDR2 is SNEGSKA (reference sequence). The CDR3 contains 15 residues. The DNA of the CDR3 is TGCAGTGTTTTGGGGGACGTGTGGGCTTACAATGAGCAGTACTTC. Translation gives CSVLGDVWAYNEQYF.

The V call is TRBV12-3 or TRBV12-4, the J call TRBJ2-1, with 8 bases identical to TRBD2. Trimming at V came to 2 bases and at J to 7 bases, leaving 10 bases not matched to a gene. CDR3 length: 16 residues. The DNA of the CDR3 is TGTGCCAGCAGTTTACAGCGGGAGTGGGTGTTGAATGAGCAGTTCTTC. Protein product: CASSLQREWVLNEQFF.

In its sample, this clonotype was seen a few times. The J gene is TRBJ1-5, the V gene TRBV19; the D gene is possibly TRBD1 (5 bases). The CDR3 sequence is 15 residues long. The V end was cut by 6 bases, the J end by 7 bases, with 19 bases between. CDR1 LNHDA and CDR2 SQIVND come from the germline V gene (reference sequence). DNA for the CDR3: TGTGCCAGTAGCATGGTTGGGGCAGGGCTCCAGCCCCAGCATTTT. It codes for CASSMVGAGLQPQHF.

This clonotype occurred a few times. This chain connects TRBV21-1 to TRBJ1-6. TRBV21-1 is annotated as a pseudogene. The CDR3 contains 15 residues. CDR3 DNA: TGTGCCAGCAGCAAAGGGGCAGGATATAATTCACCCCTCCACTTT. The encoded protein is CASSKGAGYNSPLHF.

On this clonotype itself: Since a much larger clone is just one base distant, this may be a read error. The genes are TRBV28 and TRBJ2-1; 7 bases map to TRBD1. Germline lookup yields CDR1 MDHEN and CDR2 SYDVKM. Trimming at V came to 5 bases and at J to 10 bases, leaving 14 bases not matched to a gene. This CDR3 has 15 amino acids. The CDR3 spells CASSLTGALSYEQFF. The CDR3 bases are TGTGCCAGCAGTCTCACAGGGGCCCTCTCCTACGAGCAGTTCTTC. Full variable domain (remainder filled in from reference TRBV28 and TRBJ2-1): DVKVTQSSRYLVKRTGEKVFLECVQDMDHENMFWYRQDPGLGLRLIYFSYDVKMKEKGDIPEGYSVSREKKERFSLILESASTNQTSMYLCASSLTGALSYEQFFGPGTRLTVL.

The V gene is TRBV6-1, the J gene TRBJ2-7; 7 bases line up with TRBD2. CDR3 size: 14 residues. The germline V gene has CDR1 MNHNS and CDR2 SASEGT. Losses at the gene ends were 5 bases for V and 0 bases for J; bases not matched to a gene: 4. In DNA, the CDR3 is TGTGCCAGCAGTCCACCGGGGGGCTCCTACGAGCAGTACTTC. This gives the protein CASSPPGGSYEQYF.

This clonotype was detected ten times or more. The chain has TRBV7-2 and TRBJ2-7; possibly TRBD2 for D (5 bases). CDR3 length equals 15 residues. The germline V and J ends were trimmed by 1 base and 3 bases, with 13 bases remaining between them. Germline lookup yields CDR1 SGHTA and CDR2 FQGNSA. CDR3 region: CASSLDSAYYYEQYF. DNA of the CDR3: TGTGCCAGCAGCTTAGATAGCGCCTACTACTACGAGCAGTACTTC.

V gene TRBV12-3 or TRBV12-4 combines with J gene TRBJ1-5, with TRBD1 as a possible D gene (5 bases). The CDR3 contains 15 residues. Trimming left V 3 bases short and J 6 bases short, with 15 bases between. This CDR3 is CASSFPGAGPQPQHF. DNA of the CDR3: TGTGCCAGCAGTTTCCCCGGGGCTGGGCCTCAGCCCCAGCATTTT.

The CDR3 DNA reads as TGTGCCAGCGAGACAGGGTACACCGGGGAGCTGTTTTTT. Translated: CASETGYTGELFF. The V call is TRBV28, the J call TRBJ2-2, with TRBD1 matching 7 bases. V was clipped by 8 bases and J by 3 bases; unmatched bases: 3. Per the germline V gene, CDR1 is MDHEN and CDR2 is SYDVKM. This CDR3 is 13 amino acids long.

The chain employs TRBV5-1 and TRBJ2-3; D unresolved. In germline, CDR1 is SGHRS, CDR2 YFSETQ. This CDR3 is 14 amino acids long. V lost 0 bases to trimming and J lost 5 bases, with 10 bases between them. The CDR3: CASSLESGVDTQYF. DNA of the CDR3: TGCGCCAGCAGCTTGGAATCAGGTGTAGATACGCAGTATTTT.

The sample holds many counts of this clonotype. The rearrangement uses TRBV5-1 and TRBJ2-7; 12 bases fit TRBD2. The ends lost 4 bases at V and 7 bases at J; junction bases unmatched: 9. The CDR3 is made up of 15 amino acids. In germline, CDR1 is SGHRS, CDR2 YFSETQ. This chain's CDR3 is CASSPRLAGDNEQYF. The CDR3 DNA reads as TGCGCCAGCAGCCCGAGACTAGCGGGGGATAATGAGCAGTACTTC.

The chain couples TRBV6-1 to TRBJ2-5; D remains ambiguous. The CDR3 has 14 amino acids. Germline assignment: CDR1 MNHNS and CDR2 SASEGT. The germline V and J ends were trimmed by 2 bases and 1 base, with 8 bases remaining between them. CDR3 sequence reads: CASSEIRPQETQYF. In DNA, the CDR3 is TGTGCCAGCAGTGAAATTCGGCCCCAAGAGACCCAGTACTTC.

This clonotype was counted only a few times. The rearrangement joins TRBV20-1 to TRBJ2-7, with D possibly being TRBD1 (6 bases). Germline lookup yields CDR1 DFQATT and CDR2 SNEGSKA (reference sequence). The V and J ends lost 5 bases and 2 bases respectively, with 16 bases between them. CDR3 size: 14 residues. CDR3 coding DNA: TGCAGTGCTCTCCCCGGGACAAGAACCTACGAGCAGTACTTC. Translating it yields CSALPGTRTYEQYF.

The J gene is TRBJ2-7, the V gene TRBV20-1; TRBD2 matches 13 bases. V shed 6 bases, J shed 6 bases, and the junction held 8 bases outside the gene matches. CDR1 is DFQATT, CDR2 SNEGSKA, per germline (reference sequence). This CDR3 contains 14 residues. The CDR3 loop is CSATTSGRAAEQYF. CDR3 sequence (DNA): TGCAGTGCCACAACTAGCGGGAGGGCCGCCGAGCAGTACTTC.

The chain employs TRBV4-2 and TRBJ2-1; TRBD2 matches 12 bases. This CDR3 is built from 21 residues. Germline V CDR1 and CDR2: LGHNA, YNFKEQ. V trimming: 0 bases; J trimming: 0 bases; junction bases outside the gene matches: 12. CDR3 bases: TGTGCCAGCAGCCAAGATCTAAGGCTAGCGGGAGGGTCCGGCTCCTACAATGAGCAGTTCTTC. Its translation is CASSQDLRLAGGSGSYNEQFF.

V gene TRBV27 combines with J gene TRBJ2-4; TRBD1 aligns across 10 bases. The J call is in doubt because the DNA end fits TRBJ2-7 better. The V gene's germline CDR1 is MNHEY and CDR2 SMNVEV (reference sequence). The CDR3 covers 16 residues. The CDR3 protein is CASSLLEGQGAYEQYF. The CDR3 DNA follows: TGTGCCAGCAGTTTATTGGAAGGACAGGGGGCCTACGAGCAGTACTTC.

This clonotype turned up a few times. The rearrangement links TRBV6-6 to TRBJ2-3; D is uncertain. V lost 4 bases and J lost 0, with 11 bases in between. CDR1 and CDR2 from the germline V gene are MNHNY and SVGAGI (reference sequence). This CDR3 has 15 amino acids. The CDR3 DNA reads TGTGCCAGCAGTTCCTCCGACACTAGCACAGATACGCAGTATTTT. Its protein is CASSSSDTSTDTQYF.